This T cell receptor (beta chain) was sequenced during a study of cytomegalovirus exposure and HLA in healthy donors. Across the study: In a previous analysis, 117 million unique TCR beta sequences were found from roughly 200 million T cells.

The study ran its PCR with 60 Vbeta and 13 Jbeta primers. Measured with immunoSEQ multiplex PCR; TCRdb has only the in-frame clones, and not every one. The sample comprises about 89,000 clones, less than 85% of which are singletons, and about 7.2% rests with the top ten. Comment on this clone: Its antigen is currently unknown.

Study conclusions and caveats: A later analysis reported that several of the most significant clusters appeared to be linked to common viral pathogens, among them Epstein-Barr virus.

V lost 0 bases, J lost 5 bases, and 0 bases stayed unmatched. The length of the CDR3 is 13 residues. Germline V gene lookup returns CDR1 LNHNV and CDR2 YYDKDF (reference sequence). Sequencing was carried out using PBMCs. This TCR was sampled from a man aged 40-50 years in good health and CMV-seropositive. The chain uses TRBV15 and TRBJ2-5; 7 bases line up with TRBD1. The CDR3 DNA reads TGTGCCACCAGCAGAGACAGGGGGGAGACCCAGTACTTC. Amino acids: CATSRDRGETQYF. The full variable domain, completed using reference TRBV15 and TRBJ2-5, is DAMVIQNPRYQVTQFGKPVTLSCSQTLNHNVMYWYQQKSSQAPKLLFHYYDKDFNNEADTPDNFQSRRPNTSFCFLDIRSPGLGDTAMYLCATSRDRGETQYFGPGTRLLVL.